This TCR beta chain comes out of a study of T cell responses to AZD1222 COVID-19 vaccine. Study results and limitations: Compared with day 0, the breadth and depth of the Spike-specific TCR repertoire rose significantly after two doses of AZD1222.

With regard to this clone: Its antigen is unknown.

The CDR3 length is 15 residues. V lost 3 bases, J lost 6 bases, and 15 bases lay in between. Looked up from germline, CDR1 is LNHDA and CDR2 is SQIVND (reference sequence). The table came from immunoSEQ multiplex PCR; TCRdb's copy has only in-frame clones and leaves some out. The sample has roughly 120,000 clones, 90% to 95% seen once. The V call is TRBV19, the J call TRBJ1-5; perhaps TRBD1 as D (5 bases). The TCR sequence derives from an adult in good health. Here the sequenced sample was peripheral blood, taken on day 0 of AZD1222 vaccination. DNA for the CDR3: TGTGCCAGTAGTATCCTCCAGGGAGGGATTCAGCCCCAGCATTTT. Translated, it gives CASSILQGGIQPQHF.